This T cell receptor (beta chain) is drawn from a study of OX40 agonist ivuxolimab in advanced cancers. Study context: Around 40% of patients had received prior checkpoint inhibitor therapy.

The table came from immunoSEQ multiplex PCR; TCRdb's copy has only in-frame clones and leaves some out. This sample carries about 76,000 clones, roughly 90% of them seen once, and the ten largest clones take less than 1%. V gave up 6 bases and J gave up 15 bases, with 9 bases separating them. Germline V gene lookup returns CDR1 DFQATT and CDR2 SNEGSKA (reference sequence). This CDR3 comprises 8 residues. Blood was sampled at baseline, cycle 4 day 1, and cycle 7 day 1. Study-wide results and limits: Certain nonresponders additionally had low normalized T-cell clonal expansion.

This clone was seen a single time. Its antigen is unidentified. This clonotype was obtained from an adult with an advanced solid tumor such as melanoma, head and neck, liver or kidney cancer. The material was CD4+ or CD8+ T cells sorted from blood, obtained in a trial of the OX40 agonist ivuxolimab. The chain couples TRBV20-1 to TRBJ2-1, with unresolved D. The CDR3 bases are TGCAGTGCCCCACACGGGTTCTTC. Its translation: CSAPHGFF.